These 29 T cell receptor beta chains were sequenced from one sample in a study of shared clonotypes between healthy human individuals. Sequencing was performed with immunoSEQ multiplex PCR; in TCRdb, only in-frame clones are kept and a portion is missing. This table holds about 1.5 million clones, approximately 97% found once. Sequencing used naive CD4+ T cells sorted from blood. As for subset: CD45RA+ positively selected. The source of these receptors is a man between 25 and 39 years old in good health.

The rearrangement joins TRBV27 to TRBJ1-2; possible D gene TRBD1, 6 bases. V dropped 5 bases and J dropped 1 base, with 11 bases sitting between them. CDR1 and CDR2 (germline): MNHEY, SMNVEV (reference sequence). CDR3 length: 14 residues. Here the CDR3 reads CASSPLQGNYGYTF. DNA of the CDR3: TGTGCCAGCAGTCCTCTACAGGGTAACTATGGCTACACCTTC.

In DNA form, the CDR3 reads TGTGCCAGCAGCTTAGTTGCGAACTACAATGAGCAGTTCTTC. Translation: CASSLVANYNEQFF. V and J are TRBV7-2 and TRBJ2-1; D unresolved. Germline V gives CDR1 SGHTA, CDR2 FQGNSA. The CDR3 is 14 amino acids. V was cut by 1 base and J by 3 bases, with 7 bases left in between.

V gene TRBV6-4 combines with J gene TRBJ2-1; 10 bases map to TRBD2. This CDR3 spans 15 amino acids. V shed 5 bases and J 3 bases; nucleotides not matched to a gene: 4. CDR1 MRHNA and CDR2 SNTAGT come from the germline V gene. In DNA, the CDR3 is TGTGCCAGCAGTTGGGGACTAGCGAACTACAATGAGCAGTTCTTC. It is translated as CASSWGLANYNEQFF.

The genes are TRBV11-3 and TRBJ2-3; no clear D. Deletions cut 5 bases from V and 5 bases from J, with 14 bases between. The CDR3 contains 14 residues. Germline V gives CDR1 SGHNT, CDR2 YENEEA. The CDR3 region is CASSPSGTVDTQYF. DNA for the CDR3: TGTGCCAGCAGCCCGTCCGGCACCGTAGATACGCAGTATTTT. Supplemented by reference TRBV11-3 and TRBJ2-3, the full variable domain reads EAGVVQSPRYKIIEKKQPVAFWCNPISGHNTLYWYLQNLGQGPELLIRYENEEAVDDSQLPKDRFSAERLKGVDSTLKIQPAELGDSAVYLCASSPSGTVDTQYFGPGTRLTVL.

The count of this clone is one. The rearrangement links TRBV11-3 to TRBJ2-7; D assignment may be TRBD1 or TRBD2 (7 bases each). The CDR3 is 14 residues long. V lost 5 bases and J 5 bases, leaving 16 bases between the germline ends. CDR1 is SGHNT, CDR2 YENEEA, per germline. CDR3 nucleotide sequence: TGTGCCAGCAGCCTAGGGGGCGGGGGCCACGAGCAGTACTTC. It translates to CASSLGGGGHEQYF.

This chain joins TRBV11-2 and TRBJ2-5, with TRBD2 identical over 7 bases. The germline CDR1 and CDR2 sequences are SGHAT and FQNNGV. V lost 2 bases and J lost 13; bases outside the gene matches: 25. CDR3 length equals 18 residues. DNA of the CDR3: TGTGCCAGCAGCTTATTTCTTGAGGTGGTATCATTAGCGGGTCCCCGGTACTTC. Protein sequence: CASSLFLEVVSLAGPRYF.

The rearrangement uses TRBV10-3 and TRBJ1-2; D gene ambiguous. Trimming pared 0 bases from V and 5 bases from J, leaving 19 bases between. This CDR3 is 17 amino acids long. The germline gives CDR1 ENHRY, CDR2 SYGVKD. The CDR3: CAISESDPDVSVYGYTF. DNA of the CDR3: TGTGCCATCAGTGAGTCAGACCCGGACGTCTCTGTTTATGGCTACACCTTC.

The rearrangement links TRBV4-2 to TRBJ1-5; unclear D gene. CDR1 and CDR2 from the germline V gene are LGHNA and YNFKEQ. The V and J ends lost 4 bases and 9 bases respectively, with 13 bases between them. The CDR3 is 13 amino acids. CDR3 sequence: CASSLTASRPQHF. In DNA form, the CDR3 reads TGTGCCAGCAGCCTAACAGCCTCTCGGCCCCAGCATTTT.

The chain uses TRBV10-2 and TRBJ2-2, with D perhaps matching TRBD1 (5 bases). The germline gives CDR1 WSHSY, CDR2 SAAADI. Trimming stripped 4 bases from V and 2 bases from J, with 11 bases between. The CDR3 runs 15 residues. CDR3 sequence reads: CASSGGLGNTGELFF. CDR3 coding DNA: TGCGCCAGCAGTGGGGGCCTAGGCAACACCGGGGAGCTGTTTTTT.

The chain couples TRBV11-2 to TRBJ1-5; D gene uncertain. CDR1 is SGHAT, CDR2 FQNNGV, per germline. The ends were cut back, 4 bases at V and 2 bases at J, with 15 bases in the middle. This CDR3 has 16 amino acids. The CDR3 sequence is CASSSFVGRGNQPQHF. Written as DNA, the CDR3 is TGTGCCAGCAGCTCTTTTGTAGGGCGAGGCAATCAGCCCCAGCATTTT.

The rearrangement joins TRBV6-5 to TRBJ2-3; TRBD2 aligns across 15 bases. With 5 bases clipped from V and 4 bases from J, the junction kept 1 base outside the gene matches. CDR1 is MNHEY, CDR2 SVGAGI, per germline. This CDR3 is built from 15 residues. CDR3 nucleotides: TGTGCCAGCAGTCGGACTAGCGGGAGGGCAGATACGCAGTATTTT. Its protein is CASSRTSGRADTQYF.

The chain carries TRBV2 and TRBJ2-5; D assignment may be TRBD1 or TRBD2 (6 bases each). Trimming cost V 6 bases and J 5 bases, with 19 bases left between them. The CDR3 runs to 15 residues. Germline V gene data show CDR1 as SNHLY and CDR2 as FYNNEI. CDR3 sequence (DNA): TGTGCCAGCAGGAGGGGGACTGGGGCTAGTGAGACCCAGTACTTC. Translated: CASRRGTGASETQYF.

The chain carries TRBV11-2 and TRBJ2-5; 8 bases are shared with TRBD2. Looked up from germline, CDR1 is SGHAT and CDR2 is FQNNGV. The CDR3 extends over 14 amino acids. Trimming took 4 bases from V and 4 from J; bases not matched to a gene: 5. CDR3 nucleotide sequence: TGTGCCAGCAGCTCGAGGACTAGCCTAGAGACCCAGTACTTC. It specifies CASSSRTSLETQYF.

V gene TRBV7-2 combines with J gene TRBJ2-4; the D gene is possibly TRBD1 (5 bases). Germline V gene data show CDR1 as SGHTA and CDR2 as FQGNSA. The CDR3 contains 16 residues. V lost 5 bases and J lost 1, with 15 bases in between. CDR3 in amino acids: CASSPTGLRAKNIQYF. The CDR3 DNA reads as TGTGCCAGCAGCCCTACAGGCCTGCGGGCCAAAAACATTCAGTACTTC.

The chain combines TRBV11-2 with TRBJ2-1; D is possibly TRBD2 (5 bases). Germline V gives CDR1 SGHAT, CDR2 FQNNGV. The germline V and J ends were trimmed by 4 bases and 9 bases, with 19 bases remaining between them. CDR3 length: 15 residues. CDR3 sequence (DNA): TGTGCCAGCAGCTCTCTCAGTGGGGTAACTAGTGAGCAGTTCTTC. The encoded protein is CASSSLSGVTSEQFF. The variable domain in full, with the rest retrieved from reference TRBV11-2 and TRBJ2-1, is EAGVAQSPRYKIIEKRQSVAFWCNPISGHATLYWYQQILGQGPKLLIQFQNNGVVDDSQLPKDRFSAERLKGVDSTLKIQPAKLEDSAVYLCASSSLSGVTSEQFFGPGTRLTVL.

Notes on this clone: In the same sample, other DNA sequences code for this CDR3. The gene calls are TRBV6-5 and TRBJ2-1, with 7 positions matching TRBD2. This CDR3 contains 15 residues. The J segment lost 1 base and the V segment lost 3 bases, leaving 3 bases of the junction unmatched. Germline V gene data show CDR1 as MNHEY and CDR2 as SVGAGI. This chain's CDR3 is CASSYAGVSYNEQFF. In nucleotides, the CDR3 is TGTGCCAGCAGTTATGCGGGAGTTTCCTACAATGAGCAGTTCTTC.

The chain carries TRBV6-5 and TRBJ1-2; no clear D. CDR1 and CDR2 (germline): MNHEY, SVGAGI. The CDR3 extends over 15 amino acids. Trimming took off 4 bases at V and 0 bases at J, with 12 bases between the two ends. The CDR3 DNA sequence: TGTGCCAGCAGTTCGTTGAAGGGCCCTAACTATGGCTACACCTTC. This gives the protein CASSSLKGPNYGYTF.

The rearrangement joins TRBV5-6 to TRBJ2-7, with 16 bases identical to TRBD2. V lost 2 bases to trimming and J lost 3 bases; unmatched junction nucleotides: 8. This CDR3 region has 18 residues. Germline V lookup: CDR1 SGHDT, CDR2 YYEEEE. The CDR3 is CASSFRGLAGGVLYEQYF. CDR3 nucleotides: TGTGCCAGCAGCTTTAGGGGACTAGCGGGAGGGGTGCTCTACGAGCAGTACTTC.

On this clone: Other DNA sequences in the sample encode the same CDR3. The chain carries TRBV19 and TRBJ2-7, with 9 nucleotides matching TRBD1. The CDR3 is made up of 13 amino acids. V gave up 5 bases and J gave up 2 bases; unmatched junction bases: 1. CDR1 and CDR2 (germline): LNHDA, SQIVND (reference sequence). As DNA, the CDR3 is TGTGCCAGTAGTCGACAGGGGGCCTACGAGCAGTACTTC. Translated: CASSRQGAYEQYF.

The rearrangement uses TRBV5-1 and TRBJ2-5; 7 positions agree with TRBD2. V shed 7 bases and J 5 bases; nucleotides not matched to a gene: 8. CDR1 is SGHRS, CDR2 YFSETQ, per germline. The CDR3 consists of 13 residues. In DNA form, the CDR3 reads TGCGCCAGCTCCTTGGGGGGGTTTGAGACCCAGTACTTC. This sequence encodes CASSLGGFETQYF.

This chain uses TRBV5-1 with TRBJ2-1, with D uncertain. Germline loops: CDR1 SGHRS, CDR2 YFSETQ. CDR3 size: 18 residues. Trimming took 4 bases from V and 0 from J, leaving 20 bases between them. In DNA, the CDR3 is TGCGCCAGCAGCCCAGAAATCCGTCAGATCAGCTCCTACAATGAGCAGTTCTTC. Amino acids: CASSPEIRQISSYNEQFF.

J is TRBJ2-2 and V is TRBV5-1; 10 positions match TRBD1. In germline, CDR1 is SGHRS, CDR2 YFSETQ. V was clipped by 4 bases and J by 6 bases; unmatched bases: 0. CDR3 length: 13 residues. CDR3 bases: TGCGCCAGCAGCGGACAGGGGGCCGGGGAGCTGTTTTTT. Encoded protein: CASSGQGAGELFF.

This clone is a singleton in its sample. The J gene is TRBJ2-1, the V gene TRBV5-1; D unclear. This CDR3 has 14 residues. The V end lost 0 bases, the J end lost 4 bases, and 8 bases lay between the germline ends. Germline-derived CDR1 and CDR2 are SGHRS and YFSETQ. The DNA for the CDR3 is TGCGCCAGCAGCTTGGAGGCTTCGTACAATGAGCAGTTCTTC. This encodes CASSLEASYNEQFF.

The V call is TRBV5-6, the J call TRBJ2-5; D gene uncertain. Germline V lookup: CDR1 SGHDT, CDR2 YYEEEE. This CDR3 region has 15 residues. Trimming removed 4 bases at V and 1 base at J, with 14 bases between. The CDR3 DNA is TGTGCCAGCAGCCCTGTAGGAGCACCCCAAGAGACCCAGTACTTC. Encoded protein: CASSPVGAPQETQYF.

The rearrangement links TRBV6-1 to TRBJ2-3, with D possibly TRBD2 on 5 matching bases. The CDR3 has 18 residues. CDR1 and CDR2 from the germline V gene are MNHNS and SASEGT. Trimming cost V 2 bases and J 5 bases, with 23 bases left between them. The CDR3 nucleotides read TGTGCCAGCAGTGAAATTCGTGGGTCGGGGTTGTATGGAGATACGCAGTATTTT. It yields the protein CASSEIRGSGLYGDTQYF.

The V gene is TRBV5-1, the J gene TRBJ2-1; D not resolved. Germline CDR1 reads SGHRS; CDR2 reads YFSETQ. The V and J ends lost 0 bases and 2 bases respectively, with 12 bases between them. The CDR3 is made up of 16 amino acids. CDR3: CASSLVSHLTYNEQFF. In DNA, the CDR3 is TGCGCCAGCAGCTTGGTTAGCCACTTAACCTACAATGAGCAGTTCTTC.

The rearrangement uses TRBV5-1 and TRBJ2-1; D is ambiguous. Germline V gene lookup returns CDR1 SGHRS and CDR2 YFSETQ. CDR3 size: 12 residues. Trimming removed 2 bases from V and 4 bases from J, with 4 bases in between. The CDR3 nucleotides read TGCGCCAGCAGCTTTGAATACAATGAGCAGTTCTTC. Translating it yields CASSFEYNEQFF.

The chain has TRBV12-5 and TRBJ2-7; TRBD1 aligns across 7 bases. The CDR3 is 12 residues long. Per germline, CDR1 LGHNT and CDR2 FRNRAP. With 6 bases clipped from V and 6 bases from J, the junction kept 5 bases outside the gene matches. The CDR3 coding sequence is TGTGCTAGTGGACAGGGGTTCAGCGAGCAGTACTTC. It is translated as CASGQGFSEQYF.

The chain joins TRBV19 to TRBJ1-2, with a tentative D call TRBD1 (6 bases). Trimming left V 5 bases short and J 7 bases short, with 11 bases between. Germline values: CDR1 LNHDA, CDR2 SQIVND (reference sequence). The CDR3 spans 12 residues. As DNA, the CDR3 is TGTGCCAGTAGTGCAGGGGCGCGTGGCTACACCTTC. This sequence encodes CASSAGARGYTF.